Ten or more counts support the clone carrying this T cell receptor (beta chain). Its antigen is unidentified. The data were taken from a study of identical twins. Findings and limits, study-wide: Twins shared out-of-frame alpha sequences with excess low generation probability.

MiXCR was run by TCRdb on the 5' RACE reads, yielding one entry per CDR3 protein. Counted here are 250,000 or so distinct CDR3 sequences, over 9.5% occurring once; the ten biggest clones make up about 4.1%. These data were also reused for a study on yellow fever vaccine responses in identical twins.

The sequenced sample consisted of memory (CD45RO+) T cells sorted from blood. The receptor was isolated from a woman aged 18-29 years in good health.

This CDR3 is CASSLRQTGDHEQYF. The CDR3 DNA reads as TGTGCCAGCAGTTTACGCCAAACAGGGGACCACGAGCAGTACTTC. V and J are TRBV28 and TRBJ2-7; 7 bases align to TRBD1. The V gene's germline CDR1 is MDHEN and CDR2 SYDVKM. The V gene end was trimmed by 2 bases and the J gene end by 5 bases; junction bases not matched to a gene: 9. There are 15 residues in the CDR3.